This record covers a single T cell receptor (beta chain). What it recognizes is unknown. Assay: immunoSEQ multiplex PCR; the TCRdb copy retains only in-frame clones and omits some. The data hold approximately 120,000 clones, with approximately 95% observed a single time. This sample was taken from a study of cytomegalovirus exposure and HLA in healthy donors. Notes on the study in general: The study found most TCR sequences rare, yet found some public TCRs in many donors.

With V trimmed by 10 bases and J by 3 bases, 11 bases remained unmatched. CDR1 LNHDA and CDR2 SQIVND come from the germline V gene (reference sequence). This CDR3 has 15 amino acids. V is TRBV19 and J is TRBJ1-2, with 10 bases fitting TRBD1. The sample comprised PBMCs. The origin of this receptor is a man between 18 and 29 years old in good health and CMV-seronegative. The CDR3 DNA reads as TGTGCCACTTCCCAAAGAGGGACAGGGGACTATGGCTACACCTTC. Translating it yields CATSQRGTGDYGYTF.